This T cell receptor beta chain emerged from a study of graft-versus-host responses after intestinal transplantation. Study at large: In this cohort, recipients had multivisceral, liver-intestinal, or isolated intestinal transplants.

V lost 3 bases and J 0 bases, leaving 14 bases between the germline ends. Germline V gene sequence: CDR1 KGHSH, CDR2 LQKENI. This CDR3 is built from 16 residues. The authors plated around 200,000 CFSE-labeled responder cells with around 200,000 irradiated, violet-dye-labeled stimulator cells. In its sample, this clone was seen a few times. General study findings and limits: Those patients showing graft-donor T cell macrochimerism displayed high graft-versus-host to host-versus-graft clonal ratios in allografts.

The data were produced by immunoSEQ multiplex PCR, yet TCRdb's version contains in-frame clones alone and is incomplete. The table records 13,000 to 15,000 clones, roughly two fifths of them present only once. The TCR comes from a human patient who received an intestinal transplant. The chain recombines TRBV18 with TRBJ1-1; unclear D gene. Sequences were derived from alloreactive CD4+ T cells from a mixed lymphocyte reaction culture, sampled before intestinal transplant. Indicated subset: CFSE-low proliferating T cells sorted from approximately 6-day pre-transplant mixed lymphocyte reaction (GvH or HvG direction). CDR3 bases: TGTGCCAGCTCACCCAGCCTACAGACTATGAACACTGAAGCTTTCTTT. Its translation is CASSPSLQTMNTEAFF. The variable domain in full, with the rest retrieved from reference TRBV18 and TRBJ1-1, is NAGVMQNPRHLVRRRGQEARLRCSPMKGHSHVYWYRQLPEEGLKFMVYLQKENIIDESGMPKERFSAEFPKEGPSILRIQQVVRGDSAAYFCASSPSLQTMNTEAFFGQGTRLTVV.